Following are 17 T cell receptor beta chains from one sample sequenced in a study of blood T cell repertoires in COVID-19. The data were produced by immunoSEQ multiplex PCR, yet TCRdb's version contains in-frame clones alone and is incomplete. Altogether roughly 260,000 clones are present, 90% to 95% being singletons, with the ten largest covering approximately 1.3%. The sample comprised PBMCs or T cells enriched from blood (not recorded which). All receptors derive from a human donor in a cohort exposed to, infected with or recovered from COVID-19 (not recorded which). The donor label of this sample is uncertain.

This sequence joins TRBV7-3 and TRBJ2-1; D unclear. Germline lookup yields CDR1 SGHTA and CDR2 FQGTGA. The germline V and J ends were trimmed by 3 bases and 0 bases, with 9 bases remaining between them. The CDR3 is 15 residues long. The CDR3 here is CASSLVRSSYNEQFF. The CDR3 DNA follows: TGTGCCAGCAGCTTGGTGAGAAGCTCCTACAATGAGCAGTTCTTC. Variable domain in full (rest from reference TRBV7-3 and TRBJ2-1): GAGVSQTPSNKVTEKGKYVELRCDPISGHTALYWYRQSLGQGPEFLIYFQGTGAADDSGLPNDRFFAVRPEGSVSTLKIQRTERGDSAVYLCASSLVRSSYNEQFFGPGTRLTVL.

The rearrangement links TRBV12-3 or TRBV12-4 to TRBJ1-1; possibly TRBD1 for D (5 bases). V lost 3 bases, J lost 6 bases, and 8 bases lay in between. CDR3 length equals 12 residues. This chain's CDR3 is CASSFQTAEAFF. The CDR3 DNA reads TGTGCCAGCAGTTTTCAGACAGCTGAAGCTTTCTTT.

The gene calls are TRBV6-5 and TRBJ1-1; TRBD1 aligns across 9 bases. With V trimmed by 4 bases and J by 4 bases, 4 bases remained unmatched. Germline V gives CDR1 MNHEY, CDR2 SVGAGI. There are 14 residues in the CDR3. In DNA, the CDR3 is TGTGCCAGCAGTTCGGGGACAGGGAGCACTGAAGCTTTCTTT. It is translated as CASSSGTGSTEAFF.

This chain connects TRBV24-1 to TRBJ2-6; no reliable D call. Germline V gene sequence: CDR1 KGHDR, CDR2 SFDVKD. V lost 4 bases and J 0 bases, leaving 18 bases between the germline ends. The CDR3 runs 19 residues. The CDR3 DNA sequence: TGTGCCACCAGTGACCCATGGGCAGACATGGACTCTGGGGCCAACGTCCTGACTTTC. Protein: CATSDPWADMDSGANVLTF.

The V gene is TRBV5-1, the J gene TRBJ1-3, with 10 bases that match TRBD1. This CDR3 comprises 14 residues. Trimming removed 4 bases from V and 9 bases from J; junction bases left unmatched: 7. Looked up from germline, CDR1 is SGHRS and CDR2 is YFSETQ. CDR3 DNA sequence: TGCGCCAGCAGCCCCGGGACAGGGGCTACCACCATATATTTT. This encodes CASSPGTGATTIYF.

V gene TRBV19 combines with J gene TRBJ1-5, with TRBD1 identical over 7 bases. The CDR3 loop spans 14 amino acids. The trim removed 6 bases at V and 6 bases at J, leaving 8 bases unmatched. From germline, CDR1 is LNHDA and CDR2 SQIVND (reference sequence). This CDR3 reads CASSRGIRGQPQHF. In DNA form, the CDR3 reads TGTGCCAGTAGCAGGGGGATTAGAGGTCAGCCCCAGCATTTT.

This clone was recorded only once. Other DNA sequences in the sample encode the same CDR3. The chain joins TRBV10-3 to TRBJ1-5, with 7 bases that match TRBD1. The CDR3 consists of 14 residues. CDR1 and CDR2 (germline): ENHRY, SYGVKD. V lost 4 bases to trimming and J lost 4 bases; unmatched junction nucleotides: 4. The CDR3 bases are TGTGCCATCAGTGGACAGGGTGGGAATCAGCCCCAGCATTTT. Translating it yields CAISGQGGNQPQHF.

CDR3 residues: CASSQDGERAFF. For the CDR3, the DNA is TGCGCCAGCAGCCAAGATGGGGAGAGGGCTTTCTTT. This chain uses TRBV4-1 with TRBJ1-1; D is uncertain. The V end lost 0 bases, the J end lost 11 bases, and 10 bases lay between the germline ends. The CDR3 extends over 12 amino acids. Germline V gives CDR1 MGHRA, CDR2 YSYEKL.

The chain employs TRBV6-5 and TRBJ1-4, with TRBD1 as a possible D gene (5 bases). The CDR3 is 15 residues long. Germline V gene lookup returns CDR1 MNHEY and CDR2 SVGAGI. Trimming stripped 5 bases from V and 6 bases from J, with 16 bases between. CDR3 in amino acids: CASSNRREFDEKLFF. DNA for the CDR3: TGTGCCAGCAGTAATCGCAGGGAATTTGATGAAAAACTGTTTTTT.

This sequence joins TRBV7-8 and TRBJ2-7, with D tentatively TRBD1 (6 bases). V was pared by 0 bases and J by 0 bases, with 15 bases between. The CDR3 runs 17 residues. The germline CDR1 and CDR2 sequences are SGHVS and FQNEAQ. Written as DNA, the CDR3 is TGTGCCAGCAGCTTAGCCGTGAGATTGGGGGCCTCCTACGAGCAGTACTTC. Its protein is CASSLAVRLGASYEQYF.

The sample holds a few counts of this clone. The J gene is TRBJ1-5, the V gene TRBV28; 9 nucleotides match TRBD1. This CDR3 region has 15 residues. The J segment lost 3 bases and the V segment lost 3 bases, leaving 3 bases of the junction unmatched. Germline V gives CDR1 MDHEN, CDR2 SYDVKM. As DNA, the CDR3 is TGTGCCAGCAGTTTGGACAGGGGCCCCAATCAGCCCCAGCATTTT. Residues: CASSLDRGPNQPQHF.

The chain combines TRBV4-2 with TRBJ1-5; a weak D match, TRBD1 (5 bases). Germline-derived CDR1 and CDR2 are LGHNA and YNFKEQ. The CDR3 has 15 residues. The V gene lost 1 base and the J gene lost 5 bases, with 12 bases spanning the gap. Written as DNA, the CDR3 is TGTGCCAGCAGCCAAGGTCGACAGCCGCATCAGCCCCAGCATTTT. Translated: CASSQGRQPHQPQHF.

This clone showed up just a few times. This rearrangement joins TRBV9 to TRBJ1-4; tentatively, D is TRBD1 (5 bases). Germline CDR1 reads SGDLS; CDR2 reads YYNGEE. This CDR3 contains 16 residues. Trimming took off 4 bases at V and 8 bases at J, with 21 bases between the two ends. The CDR3 here is CASSSPLGEGREKLFF. CDR3 nucleotide sequence: TGTGCCAGCAGCTCCCCCCTGGGGGAGGGAAGGGAAAAACTGTTTTTT.

V usage is TRBV24-1 and J usage is TRBJ2-1; D remains unclear. The CDR3 loop spans 13 amino acids. V gave up 0 bases and J gave up 10 bases, with 9 bases separating them. From germline, CDR1 is KGHDR and CDR2 SFDVKD. The CDR3 DNA reads as TGTGCCACCAGTGATTTGCAACGGAGAGAGCAGTTCTTC. Translation: CATSDLQRREQFF.

The CDR3 sequence: CASSPTSGEGTQYF. The CDR3 bases are TGTGCCAGCTCACCGACTAGCGGAGAGGGGACCCAGTACTTC. The gene calls are TRBV18 and TRBJ2-5; 9 nucleotides match TRBD2. This CDR3 has 14 residues. Germline V gene sequence: CDR1 KGHSH, CDR2 LQKENI. Trimming removed 3 bases from V and 7 bases from J; junction bases left unmatched: 6.

The rearrangement links TRBV4-2 to TRBJ1-5; D not resolved. The CDR3 is 16 amino acids. The germline V and J ends were trimmed by 0 bases and 6 bases, with 15 bases remaining between them. Germline V lookup: CDR1 LGHNA, CDR2 YNFKEQ. CDR3 DNA: TGTGCCAGCAGCCAAGATACGGCCGCGGATCGTCAGCCCCAGCATTTT. Translation: CASSQDTAADRQPQHF.

The rearrangement joins TRBV5-1 to TRBJ1-2; 11 bases match TRBD1. Germline CDR1 and CDR2: SGHRS and YFSETQ. This CDR3 is 16 amino acids long. V shed 4 bases, J shed 5 bases, and the junction held 10 bases outside the gene matches. CDR3 sequence: CASSPVDRGLSYGYTF. The DNA of the CDR3 is TGCGCCAGCAGCCCGGTGGACAGGGGGCTTTCGTATGGCTACACCTTC.